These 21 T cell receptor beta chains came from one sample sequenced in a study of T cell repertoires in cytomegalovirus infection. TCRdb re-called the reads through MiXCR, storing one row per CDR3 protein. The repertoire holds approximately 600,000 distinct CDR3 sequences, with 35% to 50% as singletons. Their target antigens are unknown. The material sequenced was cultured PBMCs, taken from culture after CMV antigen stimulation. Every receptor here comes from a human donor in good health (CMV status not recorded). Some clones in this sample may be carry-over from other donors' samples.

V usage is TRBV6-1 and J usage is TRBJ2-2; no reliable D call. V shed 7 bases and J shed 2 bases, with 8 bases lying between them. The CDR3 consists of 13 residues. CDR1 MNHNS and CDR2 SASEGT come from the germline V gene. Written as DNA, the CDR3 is TGTGCCAGCATATTTAGAAACACCGGGGAGCTGTTTTTT. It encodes CASIFRNTGELFF.

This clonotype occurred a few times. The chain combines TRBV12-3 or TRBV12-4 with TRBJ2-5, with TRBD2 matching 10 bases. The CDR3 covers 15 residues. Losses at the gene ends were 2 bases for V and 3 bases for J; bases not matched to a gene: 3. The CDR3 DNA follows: TGTGCCAGCAGTTTATGGACTAGCGGCAAAGAGACCCAGTACTTC. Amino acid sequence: CASSLWTSGKETQYF.

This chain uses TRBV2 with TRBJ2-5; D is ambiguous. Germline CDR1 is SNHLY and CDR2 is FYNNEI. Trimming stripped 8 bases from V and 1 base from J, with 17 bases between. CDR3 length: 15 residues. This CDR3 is CASSGIRRSQETQYF. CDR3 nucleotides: TGTGCCAGCTCGGGCATCCGAAGATCCCAAGAGACCCAGTACTTC.

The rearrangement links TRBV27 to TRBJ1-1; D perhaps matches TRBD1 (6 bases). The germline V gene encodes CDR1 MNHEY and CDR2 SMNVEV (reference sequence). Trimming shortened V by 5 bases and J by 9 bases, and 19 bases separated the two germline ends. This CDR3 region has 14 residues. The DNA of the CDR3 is TGTGCCAGCAGTCGTGCCGGGGGGGCCCGGAAAGCTTTCTTT. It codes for CASSRAGGARKAFF.

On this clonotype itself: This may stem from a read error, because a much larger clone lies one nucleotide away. The CDR3 here is CANSSRGGNEQFF. Written as DNA, the CDR3 is TGTGCCAACAGCTCCCGTGGGGGTAATGAGCAGTTCTTC. J is TRBJ2-1 and V is TRBV7-2, with D perhaps being TRBD1 or TRBD2 (5 bases each). CDR1 and CDR2 from the germline V gene are SGHTA and FQGNSA. The CDR3 runs 13 residues.

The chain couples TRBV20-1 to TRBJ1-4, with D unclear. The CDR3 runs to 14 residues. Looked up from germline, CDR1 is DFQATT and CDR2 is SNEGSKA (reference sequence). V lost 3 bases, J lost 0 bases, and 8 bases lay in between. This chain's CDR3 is CSARKGATNEKLFF. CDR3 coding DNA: TGCAGTGCTAGGAAGGGTGCAACTAATGAAAAACTGTTTTTT.

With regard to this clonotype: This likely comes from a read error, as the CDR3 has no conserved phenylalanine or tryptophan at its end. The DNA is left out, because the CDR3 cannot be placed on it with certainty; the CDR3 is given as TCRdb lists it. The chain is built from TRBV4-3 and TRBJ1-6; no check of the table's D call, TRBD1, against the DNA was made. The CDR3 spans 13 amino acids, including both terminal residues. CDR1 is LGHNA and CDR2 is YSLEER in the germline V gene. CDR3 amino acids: CASSQDRGTPLLI.

CDR3 region: CASSLSSGINLEQFF. The CDR3 DNA reads TGTGCCAGCAGCTTAAGCAGCGGGATTAATTTAGAGCAGTTCTTC. The V call is TRBV11-2, the J call TRBJ2-1; 7 positions agree with TRBD2. The CDR3 runs 15 residues. V dropped 2 bases and J dropped 10; count of bases not matched to a gene: 11. CDR1 is SGHAT and CDR2 is FQNNGV in the germline V gene.

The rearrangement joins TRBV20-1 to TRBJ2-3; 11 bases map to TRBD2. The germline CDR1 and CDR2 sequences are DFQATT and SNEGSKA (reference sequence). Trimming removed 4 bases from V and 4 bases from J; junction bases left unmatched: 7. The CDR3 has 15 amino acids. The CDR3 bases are TGCAGTGCTACCCTAGCGGGGGGAGTCCCAGATACGCAGTATTTT. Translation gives CSATLAGGVPDTQYF.

The DNA of the CDR3 is TGTGCCTGGAGTCCGGGGTTCAATCAGCCCCAGCATTTT. It translates to CAWSPGFNQPQHF. The V call is TRBV30, the J call TRBJ1-5; no clear D gene. The CDR3 length is 13 residues. Per the germline V gene, CDR1 is GTSNPN and CDR2 is SVGIG (reference sequence). The V and J ends lost 2 bases and 3 bases respectively, with 8 bases between them.

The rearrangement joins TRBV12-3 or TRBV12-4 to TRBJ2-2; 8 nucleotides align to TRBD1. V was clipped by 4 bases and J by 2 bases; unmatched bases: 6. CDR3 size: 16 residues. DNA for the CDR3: TGTGCCAGCAGTTGGGACAGGCTCGCTAACACCGGGGAGCTGTTTTTT. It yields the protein CASSWDRLANTGELFF.

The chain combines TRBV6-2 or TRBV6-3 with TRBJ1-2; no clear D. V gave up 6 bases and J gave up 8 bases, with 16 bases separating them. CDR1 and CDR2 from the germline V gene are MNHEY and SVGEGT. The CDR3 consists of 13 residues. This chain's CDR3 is CASSPGGRKGYTF. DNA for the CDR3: TGTGCCAGCAGCCCCGGCGGCAGAAAGGGCTACACCTTC.

The CDR3 sequence: CSARGVAGGQETQYF. The CDR3 DNA reads TGCAGTGCTAGAGGGGTAGCGGGGGGTCAAGAGACCCAGTACTTC. This sequence joins TRBV20-1 and TRBJ2-5, with TRBD2 identical over 10 bases. Germline trimming cut 1 base from V and 2 bases from J; bases unmatched to any gene: 4. CDR3 length equals 15 residues. The germline V gene has CDR1 DFQATT and CDR2 SNEGSKA (reference sequence).

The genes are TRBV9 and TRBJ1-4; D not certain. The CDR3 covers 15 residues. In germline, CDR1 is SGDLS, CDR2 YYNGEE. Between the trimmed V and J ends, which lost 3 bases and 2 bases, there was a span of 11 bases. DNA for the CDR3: TGTGCCAGCAGCGCCCGGACTCAGACTAATGAAAAACTGTTTTTT. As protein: CASSARTQTNEKLFF.

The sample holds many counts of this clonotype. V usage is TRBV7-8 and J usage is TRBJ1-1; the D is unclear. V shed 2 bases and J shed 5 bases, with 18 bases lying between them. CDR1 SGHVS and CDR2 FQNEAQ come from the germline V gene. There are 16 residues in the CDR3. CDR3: CASSLKAPQWRTEAFF. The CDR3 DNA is TGTGCCAGCAGCTTAAAAGCTCCCCAGTGGAGGACTGAAGCTTTCTTT.

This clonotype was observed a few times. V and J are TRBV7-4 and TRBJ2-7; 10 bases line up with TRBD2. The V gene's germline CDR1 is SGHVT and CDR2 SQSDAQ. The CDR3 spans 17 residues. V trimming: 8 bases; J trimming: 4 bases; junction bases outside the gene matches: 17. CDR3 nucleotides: TGTGCCAGCGCCCCGAGGATCCCGGGACTAGCGCGATACGAGCAGTACTTC. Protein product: CASAPRIPGLARYEQYF.

The CDR3 DNA sequence: TGTGCCAGCTCCCTGGCCACTGCCGCGAACGAGCAGTACTTC. Translated: CASSLATAANEQYF. The chain recombines TRBV18 with TRBJ2-7, with no clear D. Trimming removed 6 bases from V and 5 bases from J, with 17 bases in between. The CDR3 sequence is 14 residues long. The germline gives CDR1 KGHSH, CDR2 LQKENI. Full variable domain (missing parts from reference TRBV18 and TRBJ2-7): NAGVMQNPRHLVRRRGQEARLRCSPMKGHSHVYWYRQLPEEGLKFMVYLQKENIIDESGMPKERFSAEFPKEGPSILRIQQVVRGDSAAYFCASSLATAANEQYFGPGTRLTVT.

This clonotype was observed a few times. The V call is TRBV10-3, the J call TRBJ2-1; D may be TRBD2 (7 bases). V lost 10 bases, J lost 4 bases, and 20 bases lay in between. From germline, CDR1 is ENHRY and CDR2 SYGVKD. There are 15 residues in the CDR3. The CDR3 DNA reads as TGTGCCACCCAGGACCTAGCGGACAGATACAATGAGCAGTTCTTC. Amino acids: CATQDLADRYNEQFF.

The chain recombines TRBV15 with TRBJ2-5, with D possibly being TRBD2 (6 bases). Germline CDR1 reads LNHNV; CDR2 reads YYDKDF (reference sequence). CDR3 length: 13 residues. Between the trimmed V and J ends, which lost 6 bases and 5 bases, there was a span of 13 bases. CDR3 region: CATRTGGGETQYF. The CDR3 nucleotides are TGTGCCACCAGGACCGGGGGTGGGGAGACCCAGTACTTC.

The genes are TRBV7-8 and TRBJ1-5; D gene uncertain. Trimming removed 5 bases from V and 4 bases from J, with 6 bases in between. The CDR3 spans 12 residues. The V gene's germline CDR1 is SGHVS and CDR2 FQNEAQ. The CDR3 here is CASSPQNQPQHF. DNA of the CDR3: TGTGCCAGCAGCCCCCAGAATCAGCCCCAGCATTTT.

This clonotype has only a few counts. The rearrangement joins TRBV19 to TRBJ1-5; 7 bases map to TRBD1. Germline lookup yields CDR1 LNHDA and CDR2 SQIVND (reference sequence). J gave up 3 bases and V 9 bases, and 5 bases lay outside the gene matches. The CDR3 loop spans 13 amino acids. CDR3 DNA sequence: TGTGCCAGCCGACAGGGTCCCAATCAGCCCCAGCATTTT. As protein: CASRQGPNQPQHF.